Given below is one TCR beta chain in context. This clone's antigen is unknown. No base quality values were provided; no much bigger clone lies one nucleotide off. The source of the sample is a study of OX40 agonist ivuxolimab in advanced cancers. Study-level background: Ivuxolimab was an agonistic, fully human IgG2 monoclonal antibody directed against OX40 (CD134), a costimulatory receptor. Intravenous ivuxolimab was administered to patients every 2 weeks at six dose levels: 0.01, 0.1, 0.3, 1.5, 3 and 10 mg/kg. Of the roughly 51 dose-escalation patients, hepatocellular carcinoma was present in 19, melanoma in roughly 15, renal cell carcinoma in 9 and head and neck cancer in 9. In the dose-escalation cohort, more than 80% of patients were male, and the mean age was approximately 60 years with a range of roughly 20 to 85. Patients were allowed to have had prior anti-PD-1, anti-PD-L1 or anti-CTLA-4 therapy, and approximately 41% of the dose-escalation patients had previously received checkpoint inhibitors. Partial responses occurred in three dose-escalation patients, of whom one had hepatocellular carcinoma and two had cutaneous melanoma. Peripheral TCRbeta sequencing aimed to test whether ivuxolimab altered TCR sequence diversity and caused clonal T-cell expansion. The paper reports the monotherapy dose-escalation portion (N of about 50 patients) of the phase I ivuxolimab trial. What the authors observed across the whole study: After ivuxolimab, more expanded clones were found on average in CD8+ T cells than in CD4+ T cells. Low levels of normalized T-cell clonal expansion were also seen in some patients who did not respond. Which antigens the clonally expanded peripheral T cells were specific for was not determined. In the 0.1-3.0 mg/kg groups, partial responders had among the lowest normalized peripheral clonal expansion, particularly in CD8+ T cells. At doses of 0.1 to 3.0 mg/kg, clonal expansion of both CD4+ and CD8+ T cells in blood was seen between baseline and week 6.

The junction shows trimming of 3 bases on V and 2 bases on J, and the gene matches do not reach 6 bases of it. Reading from cysteine to phenylalanine, the CDR3 counts 15 amino acids. Left in the record is the CDR3 DNA by itself, 45 bases read in frame from the first base. Based on the germline V gene, the CDR1 and CDR2 sequences are SGHDN and FVKESK. Patients with autoimmune disease history or receiving systemic immunosuppression were excluded from the trial. Peripheral blood for TCR sequencing was drawn from every dose cohort at baseline, at cycle 4 day 1 and at cycle 7 day 1. Samples were obtained from an open-label, multicenter, first-in-human phase I dose-escalation trial of ivuxolimab. The trial enrolled adults with locally advanced or metastatic head and neck squamous cell, hepatocellular, melanoma or renal cell carcinoma. Before TCR sequencing, CD4+ T cells and CD8+ T cells from peripheral blood were sorted into separate populations.

Genomic DNA was extracted from sorted cells for sequencing of the TCRbeta CDR3 region. TCRbeta CDR3 regions were sequenced using the immunoSEQ Assay. Here the immuneACCESS table is served through TCRdb, limited to in-frame sequences with V and J called. Missing clones are a known gap in these copies; in checked studies unresolved V genes cover under half, and the rest lacks a known reason. This sample gives 45,000 to 65,000 clones in total; 82% of them show up just once. The top ten constitute more than 3.5% of the sample. The source is an adult with an advanced solid tumor such as melanoma, head and neck, liver or kidney cancer. This sample comprised CD4+ or CD8+ T cells sorted from blood, obtained in a trial of the OX40 agonist ivuxolimab. The chain is assembled from TRBV14 and TRBJ2-7, and TRBD1 aligns with 8 junction nucleotides. The encoded CDR3 is CASSHLGQGAYEQYF. The sequence in DNA is TGTGCCAGCAGCCACCTAGGACAGGGTGCCTACGAGCAGTACTTC.